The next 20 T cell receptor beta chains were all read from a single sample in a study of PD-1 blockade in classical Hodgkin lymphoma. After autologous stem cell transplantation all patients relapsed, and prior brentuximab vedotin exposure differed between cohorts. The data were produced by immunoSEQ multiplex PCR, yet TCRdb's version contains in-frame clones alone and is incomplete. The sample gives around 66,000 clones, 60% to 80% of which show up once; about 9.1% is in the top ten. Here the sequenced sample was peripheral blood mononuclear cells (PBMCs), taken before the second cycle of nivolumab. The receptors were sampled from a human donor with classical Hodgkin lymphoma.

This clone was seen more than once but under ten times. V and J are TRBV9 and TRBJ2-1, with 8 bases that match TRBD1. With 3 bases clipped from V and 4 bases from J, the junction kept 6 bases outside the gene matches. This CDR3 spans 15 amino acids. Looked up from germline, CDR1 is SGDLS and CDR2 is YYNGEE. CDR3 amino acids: CASSDRTGLYNEQFF. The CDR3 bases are TGTGCCAGCAGCGATCGGACAGGGCTTTACAATGAGCAGTTCTTC.

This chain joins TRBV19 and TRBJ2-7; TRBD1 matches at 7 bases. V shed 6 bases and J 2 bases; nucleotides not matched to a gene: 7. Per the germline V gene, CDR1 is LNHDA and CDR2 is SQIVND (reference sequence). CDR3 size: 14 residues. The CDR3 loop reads CASSRDRVAYEQYF. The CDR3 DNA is TGTGCCAGTAGCCGGGACAGAGTCGCCTACGAGCAGTACTTC.

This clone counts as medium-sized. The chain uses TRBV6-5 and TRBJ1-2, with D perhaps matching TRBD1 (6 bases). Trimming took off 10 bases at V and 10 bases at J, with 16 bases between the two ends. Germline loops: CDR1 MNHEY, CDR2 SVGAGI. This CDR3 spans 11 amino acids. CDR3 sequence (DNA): TGTGCCACCCGGGACATAATGGCCTACACCTTC. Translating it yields CATRDIMAYTF.

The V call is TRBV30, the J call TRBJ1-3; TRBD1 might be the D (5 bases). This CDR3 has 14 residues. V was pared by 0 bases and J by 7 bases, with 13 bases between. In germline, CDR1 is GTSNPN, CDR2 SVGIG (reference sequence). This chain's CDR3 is CAWSVQGARNTIYF. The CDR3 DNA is TGTGCCTGGAGTGTACAAGGGGCGCGGAACACCATATATTTT.

CDR3 loop: CASSKDWQETQYF. The CDR3 region has the DNA TGTGCCAGCAGCAAAGATTGGCAAGAGACCCAGTACTTC. The chain employs TRBV21-1 and TRBJ2-5. TRBV21-1 corresponds to a pseudogene. The CDR3 runs to 13 residues.

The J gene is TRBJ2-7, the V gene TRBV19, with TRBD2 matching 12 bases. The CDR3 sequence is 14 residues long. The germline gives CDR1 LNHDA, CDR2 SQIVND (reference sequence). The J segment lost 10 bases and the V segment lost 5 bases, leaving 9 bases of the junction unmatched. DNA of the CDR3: TGTGCCAGTAGTTCCCGGACTAGCGGGGTCGATCAGTACTTC. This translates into CASSSRTSGVDQYF.

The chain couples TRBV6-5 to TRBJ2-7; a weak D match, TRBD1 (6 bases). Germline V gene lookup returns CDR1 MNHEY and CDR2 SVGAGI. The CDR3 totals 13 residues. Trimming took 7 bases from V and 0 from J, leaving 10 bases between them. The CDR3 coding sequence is TGTGCCAGCACCCGGGACAACTCCTACGAGCAGTACTTC. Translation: CASTRDNSYEQYF.

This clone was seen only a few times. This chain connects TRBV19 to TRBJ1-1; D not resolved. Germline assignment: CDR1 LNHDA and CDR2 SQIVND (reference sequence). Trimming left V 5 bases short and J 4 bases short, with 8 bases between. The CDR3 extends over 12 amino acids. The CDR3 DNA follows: TGTGCCAGTAGTTTCAGGTTCACTGAAGCTTTCTTT. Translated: CASSFRFTEAFF.

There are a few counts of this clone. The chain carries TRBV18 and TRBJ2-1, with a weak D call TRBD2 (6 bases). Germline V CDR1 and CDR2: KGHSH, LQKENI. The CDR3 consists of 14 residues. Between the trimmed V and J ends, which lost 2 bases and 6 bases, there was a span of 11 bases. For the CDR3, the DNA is TGTGCCAGCTCACCATTTGGGGGGAGCAATGAGCAGTTCTTC. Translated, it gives CASSPFGGSNEQFF.

The CDR3 DNA reads as TGTGCCAGCTCACCTGGGGTCCAGGAGACCCAGTACTTC. It yields the protein CASSPGVQETQYF. The V and J genes are TRBV18 and TRBJ2-5, with D uncertain. V gave up 3 bases and J gave up 5 bases, with 10 bases separating them. The length of the CDR3 is 13 residues. Germline V gene lookup returns CDR1 KGHSH and CDR2 LQKENI.

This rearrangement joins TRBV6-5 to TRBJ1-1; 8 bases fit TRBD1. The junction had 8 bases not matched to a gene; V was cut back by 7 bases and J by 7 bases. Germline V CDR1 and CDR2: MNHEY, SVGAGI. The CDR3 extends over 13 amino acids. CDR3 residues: CASILQGASEAFF. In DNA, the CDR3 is TGTGCCAGCATCCTTCAGGGGGCTAGTGAAGCTTTCTTT.

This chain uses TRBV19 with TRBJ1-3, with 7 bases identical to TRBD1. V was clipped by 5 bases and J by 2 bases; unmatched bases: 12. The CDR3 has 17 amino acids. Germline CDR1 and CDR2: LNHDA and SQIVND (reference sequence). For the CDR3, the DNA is TGTGCCAGTAGTGCGCCCCGGAGGGGGCGAACTGGAAACACCATATATTTT. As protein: CASSAPRRGRTGNTIYF.

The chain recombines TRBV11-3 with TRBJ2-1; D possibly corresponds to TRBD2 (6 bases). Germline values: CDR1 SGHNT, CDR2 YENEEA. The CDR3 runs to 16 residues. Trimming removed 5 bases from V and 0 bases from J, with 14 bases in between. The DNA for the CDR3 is TGTGCCAGCAGCACGCGGAGGGATTACTCCTACAATGAGCAGTTCTTC. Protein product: CASSTRRDYSYNEQFF.

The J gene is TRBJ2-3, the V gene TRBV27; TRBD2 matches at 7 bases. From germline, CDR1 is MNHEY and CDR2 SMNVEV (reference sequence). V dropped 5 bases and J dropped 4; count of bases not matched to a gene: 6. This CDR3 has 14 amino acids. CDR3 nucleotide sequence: TGTGCCAGCAGTCCAAGCGGGAATGCAGATACGCAGTATTTT. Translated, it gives CASSPSGNADTQYF.

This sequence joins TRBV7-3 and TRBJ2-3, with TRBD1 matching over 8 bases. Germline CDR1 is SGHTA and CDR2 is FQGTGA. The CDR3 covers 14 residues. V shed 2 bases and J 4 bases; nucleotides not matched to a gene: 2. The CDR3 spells CASSLQGAADTQYF. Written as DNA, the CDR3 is TGTGCCAGCAGCTTACAGGGGGCCGCAGATACGCAGTATTTT.

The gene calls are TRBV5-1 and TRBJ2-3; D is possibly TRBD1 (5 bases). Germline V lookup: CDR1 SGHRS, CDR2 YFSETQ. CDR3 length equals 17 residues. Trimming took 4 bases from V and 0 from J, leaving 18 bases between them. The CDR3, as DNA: TGCGCCAGCAGCCCGGCCTATAAGACAGCTAGCACAGATACGCAGTATTTT. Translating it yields CASSPAYKTASTDTQYF.

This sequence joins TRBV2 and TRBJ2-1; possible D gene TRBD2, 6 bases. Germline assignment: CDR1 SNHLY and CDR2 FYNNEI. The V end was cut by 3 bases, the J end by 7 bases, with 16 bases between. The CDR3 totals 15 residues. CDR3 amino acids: CASSDSGTPGNEQFF. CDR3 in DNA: TGTGCCAGCAGTGATTCTGGGACTCCGGGGAATGAGCAGTTCTTC.

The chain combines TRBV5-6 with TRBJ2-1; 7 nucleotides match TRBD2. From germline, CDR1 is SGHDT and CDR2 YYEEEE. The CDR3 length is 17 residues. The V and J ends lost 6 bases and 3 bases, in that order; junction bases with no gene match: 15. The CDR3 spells CASTPRGKRGDYNEQFF. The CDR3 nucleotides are TGTGCCAGCACTCCTCGAGGGAAACGGGGGGACTACAATGAGCAGTTCTTC.

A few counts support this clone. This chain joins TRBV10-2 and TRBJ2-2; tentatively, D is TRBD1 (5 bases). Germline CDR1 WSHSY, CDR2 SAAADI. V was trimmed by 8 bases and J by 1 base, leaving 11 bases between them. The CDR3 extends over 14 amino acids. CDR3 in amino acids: CASQGFGNTGELFF. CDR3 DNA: TGCGCCAGCCAGGGTTTCGGGAACACCGGGGAGCTGTTTTTT.

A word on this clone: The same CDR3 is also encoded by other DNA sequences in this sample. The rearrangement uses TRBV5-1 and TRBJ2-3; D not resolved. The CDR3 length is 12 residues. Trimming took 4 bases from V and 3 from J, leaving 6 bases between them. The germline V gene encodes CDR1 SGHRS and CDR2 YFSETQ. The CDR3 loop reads CASSPSTDTQYF. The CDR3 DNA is TGCGCCAGCAGCCCCAGTACAGATACGCAGTATTTT.